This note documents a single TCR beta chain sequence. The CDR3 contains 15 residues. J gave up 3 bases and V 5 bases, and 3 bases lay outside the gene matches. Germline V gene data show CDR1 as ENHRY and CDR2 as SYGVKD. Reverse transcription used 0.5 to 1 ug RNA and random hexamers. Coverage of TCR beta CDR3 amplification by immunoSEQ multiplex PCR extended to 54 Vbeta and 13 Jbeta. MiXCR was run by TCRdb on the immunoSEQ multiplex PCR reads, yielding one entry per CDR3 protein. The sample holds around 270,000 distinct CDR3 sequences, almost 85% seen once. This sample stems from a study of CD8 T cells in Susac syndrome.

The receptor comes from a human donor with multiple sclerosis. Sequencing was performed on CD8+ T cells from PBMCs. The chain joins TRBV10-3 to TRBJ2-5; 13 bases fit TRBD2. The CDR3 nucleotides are TGTGCCATCAGTACCGGACTAGCGGGAGAAGAGACCCAGTACTTC. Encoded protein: CAISTGLAGEETQYF.